Below, one TCR beta chain is given with its context. This record belongs to a study of cytomegalovirus exposure and HLA in healthy donors. Primers for the PCR totalled 60 Vbeta and 13 Jbeta. Profiling relied on immunoSEQ multiplex PCR, and the TCRdb table lists in-frame clones only, not all of them. The sample contains around 160,000 clones, 75% to 90% of which appear only once. Germline CDR1 and CDR2: SGHRS and YFSETQ. V was clipped by 2 bases and J by 5 bases, with 7 bases between them. The CDR3 runs 13 residues. This TCR came from a human donor in good health. The chain is built from TRBV5-1 and TRBJ2-2; D is unresolved. What was sequenced was PBMCs. The CDR3 protein is CASSLSRTGELFF. The CDR3 DNA reads TGCGCCAGCAGCTTATCACGGACCGGGGAGCTGTTTTTT.